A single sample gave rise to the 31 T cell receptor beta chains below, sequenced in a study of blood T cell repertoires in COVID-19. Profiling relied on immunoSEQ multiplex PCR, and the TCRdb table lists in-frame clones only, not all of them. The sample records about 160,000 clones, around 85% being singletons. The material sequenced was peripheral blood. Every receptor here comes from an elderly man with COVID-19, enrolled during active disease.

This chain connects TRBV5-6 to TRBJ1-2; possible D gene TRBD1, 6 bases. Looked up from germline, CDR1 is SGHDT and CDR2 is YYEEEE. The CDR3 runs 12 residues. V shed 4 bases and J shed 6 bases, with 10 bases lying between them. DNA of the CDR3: TGTGCCAGCAGCCCGGACAGACATGGCTACACCTTC. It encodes CASSPDRHGYTF. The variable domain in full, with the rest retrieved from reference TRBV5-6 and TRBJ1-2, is DAGVTQSPTHLIKTRGQQVTLRCSPKSGHDTVSWYQQALGQGPQFIFQYYEEEERQRGNFPDRFSGHQFPNYSSELNVNALLLGDSALYLCASSPDRHGYTFGSGTRLTVV.

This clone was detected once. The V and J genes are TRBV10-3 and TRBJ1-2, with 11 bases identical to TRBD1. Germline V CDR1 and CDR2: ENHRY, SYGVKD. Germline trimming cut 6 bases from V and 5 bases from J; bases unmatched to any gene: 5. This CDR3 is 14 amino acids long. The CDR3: CAISGDRGIYGYTF. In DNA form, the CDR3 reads TGTGCCATCAGCGGGGACAGGGGGATTTATGGCTACACCTTC.

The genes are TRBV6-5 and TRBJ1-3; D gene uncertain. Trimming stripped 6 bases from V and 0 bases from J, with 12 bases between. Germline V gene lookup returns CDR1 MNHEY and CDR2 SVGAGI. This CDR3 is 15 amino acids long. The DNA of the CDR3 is TGTGCCAGCAGCACGTCGGGGAGCTCTGGAAACACCATATATTTT. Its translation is CASSTSGSSGNTIYF.

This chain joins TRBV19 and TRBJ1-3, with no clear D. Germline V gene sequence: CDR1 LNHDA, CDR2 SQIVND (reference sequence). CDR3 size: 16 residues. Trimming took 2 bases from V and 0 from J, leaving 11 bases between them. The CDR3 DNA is TGTGCCAGTAGTATACCTGGACTGACCTCTGGAAACACCATATATTTT. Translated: CASSIPGLTSGNTIYF.

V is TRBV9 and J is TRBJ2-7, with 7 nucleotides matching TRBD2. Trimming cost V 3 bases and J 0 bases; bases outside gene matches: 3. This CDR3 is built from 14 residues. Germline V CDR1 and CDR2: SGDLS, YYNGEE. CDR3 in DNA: TGTGCCAGCAGCGCAGGGACTACCTCCTACGAGCAGTACTTC. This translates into CASSAGTTSYEQYF.

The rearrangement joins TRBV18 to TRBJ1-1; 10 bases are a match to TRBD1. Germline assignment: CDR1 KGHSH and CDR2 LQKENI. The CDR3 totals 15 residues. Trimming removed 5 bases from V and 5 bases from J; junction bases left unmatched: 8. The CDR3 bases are TGTGCCAGCTCAAAAGACAGGGGGCCTAATACTGAAGCTTTCTTT. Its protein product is CASSKDRGPNTEAFF.

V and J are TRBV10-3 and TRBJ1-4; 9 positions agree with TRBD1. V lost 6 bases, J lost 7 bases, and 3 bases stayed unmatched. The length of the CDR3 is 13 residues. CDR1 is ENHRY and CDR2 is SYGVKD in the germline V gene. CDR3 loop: CAIRGQGSEKLFF. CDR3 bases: TGTGCCATCAGGGGACAGGGCAGTGAAAAACTGTTTTTT.

In nucleotides, the CDR3 is TGTGCCAGCAGCCCGACAGTTGGAAACACCATATATTTT. This codes for CASSPTVGNTIYF. The gene calls are TRBV13 and TRBJ1-3; D might be TRBD1 (5 bases). This CDR3 is built from 13 residues. Trimming removed 5 bases from V and 3 bases from J, with 8 bases in between. Germline CDR1 reads PRHDT; CDR2 reads FYEKMQ (reference sequence).

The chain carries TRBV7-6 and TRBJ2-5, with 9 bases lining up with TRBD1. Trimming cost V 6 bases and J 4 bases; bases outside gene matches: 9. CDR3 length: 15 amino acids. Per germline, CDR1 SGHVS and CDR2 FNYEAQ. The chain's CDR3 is CASRSPGQGRETQYF. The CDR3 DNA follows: TGTGCCAGCAGATCCCCGGGACAGGGAAGAGAGACCCAGTACTTC.

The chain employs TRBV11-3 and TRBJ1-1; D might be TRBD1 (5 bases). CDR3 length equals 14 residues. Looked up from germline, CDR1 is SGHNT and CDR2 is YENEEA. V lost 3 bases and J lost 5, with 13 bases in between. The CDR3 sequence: CASSFPPGGTEAFF. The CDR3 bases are TGTGCCAGCAGCTTTCCGCCCGGGGGAACTGAAGCTTTCTTT.

The CDR3 loop is CASSQDFSGSYSNQPQHF. DNA of the CDR3: TGTGCCAGCAGCCAAGATTTTTCAGGATCTTATAGCAATCAGCCCCAGCATTTT. The gene calls are TRBV4-2 and TRBJ1-5; D not resolved. Trimming left V 0 bases short and J 0 bases short, with 15 bases between. Germline lookup yields CDR1 LGHNA and CDR2 YNFKEQ. CDR3 length: 18 amino acids.

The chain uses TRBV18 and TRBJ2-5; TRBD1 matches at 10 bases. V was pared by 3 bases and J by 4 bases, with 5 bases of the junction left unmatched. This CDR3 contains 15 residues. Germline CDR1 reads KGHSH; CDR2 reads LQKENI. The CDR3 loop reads CASSPATGGSETQYF. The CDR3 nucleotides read TGTGCCAGCTCACCGGCGACAGGGGGCTCAGAGACCCAGTACTTC.

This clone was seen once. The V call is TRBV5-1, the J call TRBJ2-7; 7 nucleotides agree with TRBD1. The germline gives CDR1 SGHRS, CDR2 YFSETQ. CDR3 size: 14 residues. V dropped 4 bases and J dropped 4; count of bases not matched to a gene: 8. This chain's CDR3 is CASSRDSLEYEQYF. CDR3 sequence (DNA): TGCGCCAGCAGCCGGGACAGTCTCGAGTACGAGCAGTACTTC.

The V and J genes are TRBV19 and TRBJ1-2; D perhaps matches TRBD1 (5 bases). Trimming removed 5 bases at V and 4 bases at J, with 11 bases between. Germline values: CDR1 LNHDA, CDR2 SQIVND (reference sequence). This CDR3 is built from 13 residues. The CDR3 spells CASSPQTVYGYTF. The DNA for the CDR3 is TGTGCCAGTAGTCCTCAGACAGTCTATGGCTACACCTTC. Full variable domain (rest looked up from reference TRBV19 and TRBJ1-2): DGGITQSPKYLFRKEGQNVTLSCEQNLNHDAMYWYRQDPGQGLRLIYYSQIVNDFQKGDIAEGYSVSREKKESFPLTVTSAQKNPTAFYLCASSPQTVYGYTFGSGTRLTVV.

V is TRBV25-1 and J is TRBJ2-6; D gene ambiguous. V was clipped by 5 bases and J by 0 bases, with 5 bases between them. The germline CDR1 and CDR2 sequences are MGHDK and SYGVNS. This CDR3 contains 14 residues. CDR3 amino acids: CASSSDSGANVLTF. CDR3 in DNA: TGTGCCAGCAGTAGCGACTCTGGGGCCAACGTCCTGACTTTC.

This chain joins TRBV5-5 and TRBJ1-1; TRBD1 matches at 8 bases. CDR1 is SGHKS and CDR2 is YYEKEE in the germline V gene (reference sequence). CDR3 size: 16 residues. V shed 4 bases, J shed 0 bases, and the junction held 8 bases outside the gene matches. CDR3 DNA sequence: TGTGCCAGCAGCCCCGGGACAGGCGGACTGAACACTGAAGCTTTCTTT. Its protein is CASSPGTGGLNTEAFF.

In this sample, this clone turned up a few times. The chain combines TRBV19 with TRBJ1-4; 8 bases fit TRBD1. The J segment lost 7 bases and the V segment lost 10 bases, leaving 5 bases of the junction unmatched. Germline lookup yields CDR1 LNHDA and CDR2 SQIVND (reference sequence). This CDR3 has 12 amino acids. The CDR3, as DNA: TGTGCCACCGGGACAGGCTTTGAAAAACTGTTTTTT. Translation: CATGTGFEKLFF.

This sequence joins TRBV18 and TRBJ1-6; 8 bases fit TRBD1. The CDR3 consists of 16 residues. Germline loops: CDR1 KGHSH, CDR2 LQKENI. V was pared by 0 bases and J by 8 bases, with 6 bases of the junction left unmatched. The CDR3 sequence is CASSPPAGGGYSPLHF. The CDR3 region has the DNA TGTGCCAGCTCACCACCGGCAGGGGGCGGTTATTCACCCCTCCACTTT.

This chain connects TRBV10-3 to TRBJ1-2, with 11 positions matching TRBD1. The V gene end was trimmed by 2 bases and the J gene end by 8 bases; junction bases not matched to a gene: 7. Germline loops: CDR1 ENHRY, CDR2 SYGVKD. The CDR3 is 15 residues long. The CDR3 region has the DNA TGTGCCATCAGTGAGGGACAGGGGGCGGAGGCGGGCTACACCTTC. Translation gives CAISEGQGAEAGYTF.

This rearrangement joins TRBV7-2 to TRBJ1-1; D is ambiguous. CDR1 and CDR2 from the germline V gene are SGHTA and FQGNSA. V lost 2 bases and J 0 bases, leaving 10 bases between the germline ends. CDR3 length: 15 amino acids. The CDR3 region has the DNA TGTGCCAGCAGCTTACTAGCTGGCATGAACACTGAAGCTTTCTTT. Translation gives CASSLLAGMNTEAFF.

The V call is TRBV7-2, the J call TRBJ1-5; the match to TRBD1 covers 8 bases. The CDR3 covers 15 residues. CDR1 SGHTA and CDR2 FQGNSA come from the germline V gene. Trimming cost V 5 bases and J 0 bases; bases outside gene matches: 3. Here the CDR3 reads CASSTTGVSNQPQHF. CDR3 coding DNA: TGTGCCAGCAGCACGACAGGGGTTAGCAATCAGCCCCAGCATTTT.

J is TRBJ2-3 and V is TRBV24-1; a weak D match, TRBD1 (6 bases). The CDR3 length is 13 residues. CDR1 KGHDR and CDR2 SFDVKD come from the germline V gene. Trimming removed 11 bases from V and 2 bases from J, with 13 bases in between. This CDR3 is CASRRTATDTQYF. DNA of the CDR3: TGTGCCAGCCGGAGGACAGCCACAGATACGCAGTATTTT.

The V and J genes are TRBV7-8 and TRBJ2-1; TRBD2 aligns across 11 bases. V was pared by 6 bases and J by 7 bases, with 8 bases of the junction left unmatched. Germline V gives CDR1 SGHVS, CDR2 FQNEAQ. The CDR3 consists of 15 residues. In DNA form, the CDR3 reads TGTGCCAGCAGGCCGGGACTAGCGGCGCCAAATGAGCAGTTCTTC. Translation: CASRPGLAAPNEQFF.

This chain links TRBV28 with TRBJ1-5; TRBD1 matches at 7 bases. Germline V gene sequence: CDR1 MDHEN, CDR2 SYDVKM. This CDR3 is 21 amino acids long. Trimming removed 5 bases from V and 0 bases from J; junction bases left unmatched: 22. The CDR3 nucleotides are TGTGCCAGCAGTCCACCACCGAAGGCCGCGACAGGGCTTGGTAGCAATCAGCCCCAGCATTTT. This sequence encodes CASSPPPKAATGLGSNQPQHF.

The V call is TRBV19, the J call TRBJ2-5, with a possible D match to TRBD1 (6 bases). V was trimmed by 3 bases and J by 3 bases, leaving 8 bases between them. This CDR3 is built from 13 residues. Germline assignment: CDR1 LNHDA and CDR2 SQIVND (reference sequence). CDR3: CASSIRTEETQYF. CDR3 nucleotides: TGTGCCAGTAGTATCAGGACAGAAGAGACCCAGTACTTC.

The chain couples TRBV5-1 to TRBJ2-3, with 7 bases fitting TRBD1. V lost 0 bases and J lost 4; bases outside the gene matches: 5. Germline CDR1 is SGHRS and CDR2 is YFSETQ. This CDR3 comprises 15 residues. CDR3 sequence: CASSLGDRVADTQYF. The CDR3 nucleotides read TGCGCCAGCAGCTTGGGCGACAGGGTAGCAGATACGCAGTATTTT.

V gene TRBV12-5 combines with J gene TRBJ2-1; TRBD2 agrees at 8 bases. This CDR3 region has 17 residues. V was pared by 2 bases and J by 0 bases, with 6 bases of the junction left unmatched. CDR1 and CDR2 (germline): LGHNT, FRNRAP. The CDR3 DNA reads TGTGCTAGTGGTTTGCTCACCGGGACTAGCTCCTACAATGAGCAGTTCTTC. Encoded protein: CASGLLTGTSSYNEQFF.

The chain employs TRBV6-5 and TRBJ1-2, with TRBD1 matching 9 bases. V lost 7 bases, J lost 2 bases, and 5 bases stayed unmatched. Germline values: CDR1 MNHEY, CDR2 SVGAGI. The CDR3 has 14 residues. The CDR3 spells CASTRQGGNYGYTF. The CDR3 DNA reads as TGTGCCAGCACTAGACAGGGGGGGAACTATGGCTACACCTTC.

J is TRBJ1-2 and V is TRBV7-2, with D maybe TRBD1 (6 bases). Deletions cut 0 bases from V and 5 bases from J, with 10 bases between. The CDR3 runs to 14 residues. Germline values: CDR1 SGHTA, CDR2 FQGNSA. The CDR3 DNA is TGTGCCAGCAGCTTAGCCCCAGGGGTGTATGGCTACACCTTC. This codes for CASSLAPGVYGYTF.

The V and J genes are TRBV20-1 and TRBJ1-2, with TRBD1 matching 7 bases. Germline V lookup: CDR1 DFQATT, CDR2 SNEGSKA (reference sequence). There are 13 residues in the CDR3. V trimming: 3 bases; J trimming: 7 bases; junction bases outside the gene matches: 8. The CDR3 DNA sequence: TGCAGTGCTAGTTCGACAGGGCGCTCTGGCTACACCTTC. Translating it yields CSASSTGRSGYTF.

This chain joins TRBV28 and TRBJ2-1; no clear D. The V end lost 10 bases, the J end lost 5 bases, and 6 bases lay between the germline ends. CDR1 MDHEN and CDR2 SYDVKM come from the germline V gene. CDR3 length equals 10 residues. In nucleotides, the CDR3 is TGTGCCACACAACACAATGAGCAGTTCTTC. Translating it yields CATQHNEQFF.